This T cell receptor (beta chain) was obtained from a study of T-cell reconstitution after alpha-beta-depleted transplantation in children. This clonotype was detected a few times. Its antigen is not known. This CDR3 is built from 13 residues. Germline lookup yields CDR1 MNHEY and CDR2 SVGEGT. V was shortened by 0 bases and J by 5 bases, with 5 bases between the two germline ends. Findings of the study overall: High day-60 TCRbeta diversity in some patients came from surviving recipient T cells and thymic progenitors. At one year after transplant, newly produced T cells mostly accounted for T-cell counts and diversity. There were reportedly several hundred expanded graft clones from which alpha-beta T cells came about two months after transplant.

Researchers prepared the TCRbeta library using unique molecular identifiers, the study reports. TCRdb re-called the PCR reads with MiXCR, one entry per CDR3 protein. This sample carries more than 200,000 distinct CDR3 sequences, more than 20% of them seen once, and the ten largest clones take about 2.6%. This clonotype originated in a girl aged 2-15 years with Fanconi anemia, due to receive a stem cell transplant. This chain uses TRBV6-2 or TRBV6-3 with TRBJ2-1; D is unclear. The material was PBMCs, obtained before TCRalphabeta/CD19-depleted stem cell transplant. The CDR3 DNA follows: TGTGCCAGCAGTTACTCTCCAGACAATGAGCAGTTCTTC. It yields the protein CASSYSPDNEQFF.